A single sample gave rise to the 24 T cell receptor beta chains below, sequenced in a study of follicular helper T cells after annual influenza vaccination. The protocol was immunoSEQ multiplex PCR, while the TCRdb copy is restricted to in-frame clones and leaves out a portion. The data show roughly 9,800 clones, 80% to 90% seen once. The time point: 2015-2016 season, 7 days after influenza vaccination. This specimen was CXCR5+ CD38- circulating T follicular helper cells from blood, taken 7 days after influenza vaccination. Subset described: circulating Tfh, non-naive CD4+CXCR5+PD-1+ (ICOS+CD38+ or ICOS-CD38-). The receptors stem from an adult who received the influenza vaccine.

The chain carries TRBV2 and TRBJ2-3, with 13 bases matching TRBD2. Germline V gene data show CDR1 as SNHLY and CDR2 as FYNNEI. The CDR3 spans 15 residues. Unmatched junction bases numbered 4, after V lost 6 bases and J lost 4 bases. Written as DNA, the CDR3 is TGTGCCAGCAGAGCAGGACTAGCGGGGGCAGATACGCAGTATTTT. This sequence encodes CASRAGLAGADTQYF.

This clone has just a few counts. For the CDR3, the DNA is TGTGCCAGCAGGGGAGGTAGCTACACTGAAGCTTTCTTT. Amino acid sequence: CASRGGSYTEAFF. The chain carries TRBV2 and TRBJ1-1; D call uncertain. The CDR3 length is 13 residues. Trimming pared 6 bases from V and 3 bases from J, leaving 11 bases between. Germline assignment: CDR1 SNHLY and CDR2 FYNNEI.

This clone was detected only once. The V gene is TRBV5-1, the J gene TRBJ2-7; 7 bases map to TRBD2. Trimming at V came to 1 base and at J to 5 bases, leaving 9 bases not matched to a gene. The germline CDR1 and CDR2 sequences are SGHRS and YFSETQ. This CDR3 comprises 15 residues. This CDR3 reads CASSLWAGVGNEQYF. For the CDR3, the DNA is TGCGCCAGCAGCTTGTGGGCGGGAGTCGGGAACGAGCAGTACTTC.

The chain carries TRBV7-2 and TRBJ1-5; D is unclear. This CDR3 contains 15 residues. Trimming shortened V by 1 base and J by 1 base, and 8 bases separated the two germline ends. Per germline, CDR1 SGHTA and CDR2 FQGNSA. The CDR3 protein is CASSLDRGSNQPQHF. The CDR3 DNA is TGTGCCAGCAGCTTAGACCGGGGAAGCAATCAGCCCCAGCATTTT.

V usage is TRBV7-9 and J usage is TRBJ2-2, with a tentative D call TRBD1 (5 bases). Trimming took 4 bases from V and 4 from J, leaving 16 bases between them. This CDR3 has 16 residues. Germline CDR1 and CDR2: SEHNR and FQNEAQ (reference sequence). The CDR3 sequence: CASSSILRGTTGELFF. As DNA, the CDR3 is TGTGCCAGCAGCTCGATCTTAAGGGGTACCACCGGGGAGCTGTTTTTT.

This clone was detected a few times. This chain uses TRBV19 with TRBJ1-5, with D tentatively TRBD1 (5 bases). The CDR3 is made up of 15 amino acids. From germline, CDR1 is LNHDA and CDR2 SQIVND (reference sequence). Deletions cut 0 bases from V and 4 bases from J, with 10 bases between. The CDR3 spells CASSIDKGRNQPQHF. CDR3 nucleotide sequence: TGTGCCAGTAGTATAGACAAGGGACGGAATCAGCCCCAGCATTTT.

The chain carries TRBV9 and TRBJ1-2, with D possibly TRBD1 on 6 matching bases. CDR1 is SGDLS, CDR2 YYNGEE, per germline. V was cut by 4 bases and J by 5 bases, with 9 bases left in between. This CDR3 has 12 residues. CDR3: CASSSTGYGYTF. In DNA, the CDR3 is TGTGCCAGCAGCTCGACAGGTTATGGCTACACCTTC.

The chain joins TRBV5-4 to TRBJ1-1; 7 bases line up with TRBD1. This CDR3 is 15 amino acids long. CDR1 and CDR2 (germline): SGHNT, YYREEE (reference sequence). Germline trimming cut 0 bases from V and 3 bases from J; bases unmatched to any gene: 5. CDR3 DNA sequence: TGTGCCAGCAGCTTGGATCAGGGGGGCGACACTGAAGCTTTCTTT. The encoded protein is CASSLDQGGDTEAFF.

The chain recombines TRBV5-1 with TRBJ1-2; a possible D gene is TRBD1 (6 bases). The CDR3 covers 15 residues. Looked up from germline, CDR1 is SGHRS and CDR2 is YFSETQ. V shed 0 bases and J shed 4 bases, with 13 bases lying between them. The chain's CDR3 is CASSLADRDTYGYTF. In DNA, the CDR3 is TGCGCCAGCAGCTTGGCCGATAGGGACACCTATGGCTACACCTTC. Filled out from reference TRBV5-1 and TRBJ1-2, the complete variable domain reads KAGVTQTPRYLIKTRGQQVTLSCSPISGHRSVSWYQQTPGQGLQFLFEYFSETQRNKGNFPGRFSGRQFSNSRSEMNVSTLELGDSALYLCASSLADRDTYGYTFGSGTRLTVV.

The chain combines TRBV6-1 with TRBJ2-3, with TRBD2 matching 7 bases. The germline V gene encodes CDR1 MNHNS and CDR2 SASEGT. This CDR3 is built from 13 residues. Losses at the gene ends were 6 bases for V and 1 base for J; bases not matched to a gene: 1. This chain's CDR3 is CASRLAGTDTQYF. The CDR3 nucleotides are TGTGCCAGCAGGCTAGCGGGCACAGATACGCAGTATTTT.

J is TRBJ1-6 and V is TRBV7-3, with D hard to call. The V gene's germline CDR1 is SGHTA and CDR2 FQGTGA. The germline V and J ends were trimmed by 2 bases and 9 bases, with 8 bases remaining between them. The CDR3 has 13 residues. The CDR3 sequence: CASSLGPSSPLHF. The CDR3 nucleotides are TGTGCCAGCAGCTTAGGGCCGAGTTCACCCCTCCACTTT.

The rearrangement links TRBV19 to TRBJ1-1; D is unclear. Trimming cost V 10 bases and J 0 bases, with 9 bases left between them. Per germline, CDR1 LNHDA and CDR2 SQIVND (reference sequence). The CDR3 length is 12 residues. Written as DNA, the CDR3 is TGTGCCACCGGAGAGATGAACACTGAAGCTTTCTTT. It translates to CATGEMNTEAFF. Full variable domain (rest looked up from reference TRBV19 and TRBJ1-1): DGGITQSPKYLFRKEGQNVTLSCEQNLNHDAMYWYRQDPGQGLRLIYYSQIVNDFQKGDIAEGYSVSREKKESFPLTVTSAQKNPTAFYLCATGEMNTEAFFGQGTRLTVV.

CDR3 in amino acids: CASSFSSGNTIYF. The DNA of the CDR3 is TGTGCCAGCAGTTTTAGCTCTGGAAACACCATATATTTT. V is TRBV27 and J is TRBJ1-3; D not certain. This CDR3 region has 13 residues. CDR1 and CDR2 from the germline V gene are MNHEY and SMNVEV (reference sequence). Trimming stripped 3 bases from V and 0 bases from J, with 3 bases between.

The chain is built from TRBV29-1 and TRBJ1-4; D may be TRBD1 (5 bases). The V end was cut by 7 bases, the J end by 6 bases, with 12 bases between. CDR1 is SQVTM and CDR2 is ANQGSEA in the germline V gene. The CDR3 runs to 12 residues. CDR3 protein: CSGGDADEKLFF. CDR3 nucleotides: TGCAGCGGAGGGGACGCTGATGAAAAACTGTTTTTT.

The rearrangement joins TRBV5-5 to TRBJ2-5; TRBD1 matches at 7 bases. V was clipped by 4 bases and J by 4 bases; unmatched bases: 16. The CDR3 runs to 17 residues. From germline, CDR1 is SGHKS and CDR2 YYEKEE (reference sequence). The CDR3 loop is CASSVPPKGAGGETQYF. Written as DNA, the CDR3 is TGTGCCAGCAGCGTACCTCCGAAGGGGGCTGGCGGAGAGACCCAGTACTTC.

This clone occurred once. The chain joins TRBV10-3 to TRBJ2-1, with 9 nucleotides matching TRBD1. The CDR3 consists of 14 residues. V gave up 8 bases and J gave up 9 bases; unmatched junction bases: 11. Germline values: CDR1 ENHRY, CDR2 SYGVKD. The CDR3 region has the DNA TGTGCCATCGGCGGGGACAGGGAGATCAGTGAGCAGTTCTTC. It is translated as CAIGGDREISEQFF.

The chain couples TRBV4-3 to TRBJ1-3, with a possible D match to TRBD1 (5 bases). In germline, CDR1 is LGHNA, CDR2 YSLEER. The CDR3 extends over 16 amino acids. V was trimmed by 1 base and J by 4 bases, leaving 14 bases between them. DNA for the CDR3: TGCGCCAGCAGCCAAGGGTTAGAGGACATGGGAAACACCATATATTTT. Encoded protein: CASSQGLEDMGNTIYF.

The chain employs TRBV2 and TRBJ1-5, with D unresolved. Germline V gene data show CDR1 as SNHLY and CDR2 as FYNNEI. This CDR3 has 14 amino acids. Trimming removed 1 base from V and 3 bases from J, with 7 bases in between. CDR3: CASSEGGNNQPQHF. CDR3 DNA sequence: TGTGCCAGCAGTGAAGGAGGGAACAATCAGCCCCAGCATTTT.

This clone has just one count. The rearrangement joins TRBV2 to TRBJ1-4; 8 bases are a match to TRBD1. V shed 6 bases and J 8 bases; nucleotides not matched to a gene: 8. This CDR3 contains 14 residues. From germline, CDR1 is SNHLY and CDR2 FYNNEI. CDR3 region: CASRTGALAEKLFF. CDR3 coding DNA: TGTGCCAGCAGGACAGGGGCGCTGGCGGAAAAACTGTTTTTT.

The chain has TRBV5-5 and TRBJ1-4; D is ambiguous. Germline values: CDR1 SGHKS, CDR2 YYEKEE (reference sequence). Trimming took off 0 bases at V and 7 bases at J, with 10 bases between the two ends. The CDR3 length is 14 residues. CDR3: CASSLGKALEKLFF. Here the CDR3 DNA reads TGTGCCAGCAGCTTGGGGAAGGCCCTTGAAAAACTGTTTTTT.

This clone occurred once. The DNA for the CDR3 is TGCGCCAGCAGACGAGAGATTGGGACAGGGGGCGGGGGCTATGGCTACACCTTC. Protein product: CASRREIGTGGGGYGYTF. The V and J genes are TRBV4-1 and TRBJ1-2, with TRBD1 identical over 12 bases. The CDR3 extends over 18 amino acids. Germline lookup yields CDR1 MGHRA and CDR2 YSYEKL. Losses at the gene ends were 6 bases for V and 4 bases for J; bases not matched to a gene: 15.

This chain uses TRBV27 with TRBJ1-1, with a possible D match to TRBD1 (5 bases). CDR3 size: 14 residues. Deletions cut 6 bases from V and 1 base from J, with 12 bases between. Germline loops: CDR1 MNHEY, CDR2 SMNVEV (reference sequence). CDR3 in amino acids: CASRLGPWNTEAFF. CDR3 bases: TGTGCCAGCAGACTGGGACCTTGGAACACTGAAGCTTTCTTT.

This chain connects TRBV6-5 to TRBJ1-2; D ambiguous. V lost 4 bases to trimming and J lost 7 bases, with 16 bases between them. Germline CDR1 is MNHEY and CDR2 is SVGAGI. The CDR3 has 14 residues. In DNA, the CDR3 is TGTGCCAGCAGTTGGCAGCCAGGAGTTTCTGGCTACACCTTC. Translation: CASSWQPGVSGYTF.

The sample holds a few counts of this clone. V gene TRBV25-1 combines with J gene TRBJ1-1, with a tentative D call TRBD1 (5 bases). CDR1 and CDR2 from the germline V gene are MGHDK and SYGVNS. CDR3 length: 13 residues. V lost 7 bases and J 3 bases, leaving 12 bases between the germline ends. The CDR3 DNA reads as TGTGCCAGCATCCCAGGGAAGGACACTGAAGCTTTCTTT. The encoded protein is CASIPGKDTEAFF.